This record covers a single T cell receptor beta chain. As yet, its antigen is unknown. Trimming stripped 0 bases from V and 6 bases from J, with 12 bases between. Germline V gene sequence: CDR1 SGHRS, CDR2 YFSETQ. This CDR3 has 14 amino acids. This sample is part of a study of shared clonotypes between healthy human individuals. Deep was the level used in running the assay. The method was immunoSEQ multiplex PCR; TCRdb's version includes in-frame clones alone and lacks a portion of them. The sample includes millions of clones, approximately 95% of them seen just once. Positively selected for CCR7, the CD45RO-negative cells used as naive CD8 cells excluded terminally differentiated effector memory CD45RA+ cells. All donors were Caucasian adults living in Nashville, Tennessee. General study results and limits: Naive subsets, compared against memory subsets, generally had larger estimated richness values. Sharing across several donors was seen in about 5% of naive CD4 clonotypes.

This TCR was sampled from a man aged 18 to 30 in good health. The gene calls are TRBV5-1 and TRBJ1-2; unclear D gene. The material sequenced was naive CD8+ T cells sorted from blood. The CDR3 DNA follows: TGCGCCAGCAGCTTGGTCTCGGCATCTGATGGCTACACCTTC. Residues: CASSLVSASDGYTF.